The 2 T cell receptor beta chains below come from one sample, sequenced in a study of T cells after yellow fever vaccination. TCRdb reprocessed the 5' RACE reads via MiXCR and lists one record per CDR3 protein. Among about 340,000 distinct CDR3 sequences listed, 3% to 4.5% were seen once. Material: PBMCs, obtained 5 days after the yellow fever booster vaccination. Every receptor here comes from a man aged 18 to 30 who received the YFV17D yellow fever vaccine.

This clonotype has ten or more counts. The CDR3 DNA reads TGTGCCACCAGTGTCACGGGGGGAGATACGCAGTATTTT. Translated, it gives CATSVTGGDTQYF. This chain connects TRBV24-1 to TRBJ2-3; TRBD2 agrees at 7 bases. Germline V lookup: CDR1 KGHDR, CDR2 SFDVKD. CDR3 length: 13 residues. J lost 5 bases, V lost 5 bases, and 3 bases had no gene match.

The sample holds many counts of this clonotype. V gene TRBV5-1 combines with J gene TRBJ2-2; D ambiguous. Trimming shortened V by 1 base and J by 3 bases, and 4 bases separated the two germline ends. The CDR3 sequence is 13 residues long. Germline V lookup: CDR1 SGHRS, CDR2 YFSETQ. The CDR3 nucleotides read TGCGCCAGCAGCTTGTCCGACACCGGGGAGCTGTTTTTT. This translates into CASSLSDTGELFF.